This paragraph covers one T cell receptor beta chain sequence. Antigen unknown. This was the immunoSEQ v3 assay. Sequencing depth was 1.5 million to 2 million read pairs for survey level, roughly 4.5-6 million for deep. Clones were read by immunoSEQ multiplex PCR, and TCRdb kept only the in-frame ones, dropping some. The table lists 55,000 to 70,000 clones, around 87% of them singletons. The time point is: pre-treatment sample, taken before nivolumab and TIL therapy. Adults with stage 4 NSCLC were enrolled in a phase I trial. CDR3 size: 14 residues. CDR1 is LGHDT, CDR2 YNNKEL, per germline (reference sequence). Trimming removed 4 bases from V and 4 bases from J; junction bases left unmatched: 6. This entry belongs to a study of TIL therapy for anti-PD-1-resistant metastatic lung cancer. Background on the study: Median tumor PD-L1 proportion score was roughly 5.9%.

Study outcomes and limitations: The baseline peripheral repertoire was partially replaced by infused TIL clonotypes that later decayed.

The J gene is TRBJ2-7, the V gene TRBV3-1 (or the pseudogene TRBV3-2), with 8 nucleotides matching TRBD1. This sequence originates from a person aged 25-85 years with non-small cell lung cancer. This specimen was blood, taken at baseline. CDR3 region: CASSLDRGVYEQYF. The CDR3 coding sequence is TGTGCCAGCAGCCTCGACAGGGGAGTTTACGAGCAGTACTTC.